This T cell receptor gamma chain was retrieved from a study of intestinal T cells in coeliac disease (dated by TCRdb to 2020 to 2021). Background for the entire study: In the TRG cohort, coeliac patients were much younger than controls, with a mean age of roughly 15 years compared with about 56 years. In the TCR-delta (TRD) cohort, there were duodenal biopsies from about ten coeliac disease patients and about ten non-coeliac controls. Duodenal biopsies from roughly 35 coeliac disease patients and approximately 23 non-coeliac controls were included in a second, larger TCR-gamma (TRG) cohort. Study-level results and caveats: Of about 54 biopsies, around 50 (94.4%) were correctly classified by TRG clustering, and a leave-one-out accuracy of about 90% was reported. The coeliac group and the control group were significantly different in age, but an analysis split by age did not give significant classification. FFPE-derived DNA was found to be relatively degraded, and loss of a proportion of TCR sequences in each sample was likely caused by this degradation. In training, clustering based on TRD kmers put all 22 biopsies in the right class, and the reported leave-one-out accuracy was around 90%. There was no way to tell repeated CDR3 amino acid sequences apart from PCR duplicates.

The CDR3 numbers 14 residues from cysteine through phenylalanine. Only CDR3 DNA remains: 42 bases, in frame from the first base. CDR1 VENAVY and CDR2 YDSYNSRV are derived from the germline V gene. Worth noting for this clone: The antigen it recognizes is unknown. Per-nucleotide qualities are absent, and no much larger clonotype sits a single base away.

The library was generated by multiplex PCR. Sequencing was carried out with an Ion Torrent PGM. The LymphoTrack kit, which has primers carrying Illumina adapters, was used to amplify TRG repertoires from 200 ng of biopsy DNA. TRG amplicons were purified using AMPure XP beads, were quantified on a 2100 Bioanalyzer, and were pooled equimolarly. Sequencing of TRG libraries was performed on an Ion PGM instrument. Processing in the source paper ran as follows. FastX removed reads in which more than 10% of nucleotides fell below the per-patient third-quartile quality score. IMGT/HighV-QUEST was used to align the reads, assigning V, D and J genes, identifying CDR3 regions and assessing functionality. Sequences were converted to amino acids, and every sequence predicted to be non-functional was removed. The CDR3s were broken into kmers both with and without positional annotation, PCA was run on the kmer frequencies, and the samples were clustered using every one of the 1023 combinations of PCs 1-10. Classification was validated by leave-one-out cross-validation, re-optimising parameters on the remaining samples each time. Shannon diversity was calculated with the vegan R package from repeated random subsamples, each the size of the lowest read count. TCRdb processed the public reads again with the CATT caller, after which rows with matching DNA were combined. None of the V and J calls come from the authors' own analysis; TCRdb made them. In this sample the table shows approximately 1,300 gamma-chain clones, approximately 44% of which occur a single time. Of the sample, about 14% falls within the top ten clones.

Genomic DNA was extracted with the QIAamp DNA FFPE tissue kit from ten 5-um FFPE scrolls per case. To test whether coeliac disease can be classified from the TCR repertoire, the study used fully anonymised formalin-fixed paraffin-embedded duodenal biopsies that were not needed for diagnosis. Recombination linked TRGV8 to TRGJ1 or TRGJ2. Sequencing used a duodenal biopsy. This clonotype was sampled from a human donor with celiac disease. The CDR3 corresponds to CAPGIAPELNKKLF. The sequence in DNA is TGTGCACCTGGGATAGCGCCTGAGTTAAATAAGAAACTCTTT.